Listed below are T cell receptor beta chains from one sample, sequenced in a study of a mutant IDH1 vaccine in newly diagnosed glioma. This table comes from immunoSEQ multiplex PCR, and its TCRdb copy is limited to in-frame clones, with some not included. The data contain around 60,000 clones, roughly 76% of them singletons. No antigens are known for them. The material sequenced was PBMCs, taken from a glioma patient whose treatment included an IDH1 peptide vaccine. The receptor source for this set is a man in his forties or fifties with glioma. Both conserved end residues are trimmed from each CDR3. Fields, in order: V gene, J gene, CDR3 protein.

>TRBV6-5|TRBJ1-2
ASSYGSYGYT
>TRBV6-5|TRBJ1-1
ASSYAGRGDTEAF
>TRBV7-8|TRBJ1-5
ASSLVWGSQSNQPQH
>TRBV6-6|TRBJ2-7
ASNPTSGRGEQY
>TRBV15|TRBJ1-5
ATSRVGGNQPQH
>TRBV6-6|TRBJ1-4
ATRRGMLNEKLF
>TRBV7-9|TRBJ2-5
ASSLRGRETQY
>TRBV6-6|TRBJ2-3
ASSPSSGGANTQY
>TRBV2|TRBJ2-1
ASRIDRNNEQF
>TRBV6-1|TRBJ1-1
ASSRRQGRWTEAF
>TRBV7-8|TRBJ1-3
ASSYQGAGNTIY
>TRBV7-2|TRBJ1-5
ASSRGGVVDQPQH
>TRBV9|TRBJ2-5
ASSLGQAQETQY
>TRBV4-3|TRBJ2-7
ASSQATTGAYEQY
>TRBV7-9|TRBJ2-3
ASSHKDTQY
>TRBV23-1|TRBJ1-5
ARLRDSNSNQPQH
>TRBV6-6|TRBJ2-5
ASSFRGQGETQY
>TRBV5-1|TRBJ1-4
ASSFSGGRDEKLF
>TRBV7-2|TRBJ1-1
ASSLERRTGKAF
>TRBV30|TRBJ2-3
AWSVMGTTDTQY
>TRBV30|TRBJ1-2
AWMRGNYGYT
>TRBV5-1|TRBJ1-1
ASRDLQGNTEAF
>TRBV21-1|TRBJ2-2
ASRLFGGARNTGELF
>TRBV19|TRBJ1-2
ASSGDLSYGYT
>TRBV4-3|TRBJ2-3
ASSQVPSGSFADTQY
>TRBV2|TRBJ1-4
ASSEGQGLGEKLF
>TRBV5-6|TRBJ2-7
ASSLAKRARGSYEQY
>TRBV27|TRBJ1-5
ASSLSGGFNSNQPQH
>TRBV27|TRBJ1-2
ASSSGQVFGLWYGYT
>TRBV19|TRBJ1-4
ASSIRQSNEKLF
>TRBV27|TRBJ2-7
ASSPSPGTGHTEQY
>TRBV28|TRBJ2-7
ASSQGQGDRYEQY
>TRBV9|TRBJ1-2
ASGGQLYGYT
>TRBV2|TRBJ2-7
ASSELGQGSYEQY
>TRBV18|TRBJ1-1
ASSPGQTSEAF
>TRBV5-1|TRBJ2-5
ASSWTPGDQETQY
>TRBV18|TRBJ2-5
ASSHKETQY
>TRBV4-1|TRBJ2-1
ASSPGQGPYNEQF
>TRBV21-1|TRBJ1-1
ASSVRDRVSYEAF
>TRBV27|TRBJ1-2
ASSEGNGYT
>TRBV28|TRBJ1-1
ASSSSGTEAF
>TRBV4-2|TRBJ2-1
ASSQGALASTYNEQF
>TRBV4-3|TRBJ1-4
ASSRTGGSEKLF
>TRBV14|TRBJ2-7
ASSRHGGQGAYEQY
>TRBV9|TRBJ2-5
ASSGTSGSHRETQY
>TRBV2|TRBJ2-4
ASRWDPLAKNIQY